A selection of T cell receptor beta chains follows, all from one sample in a study of OX40 agonist ivuxolimab in advanced cancers. Libraries were prepared by immunoSEQ multiplex PCR; TCRdb keeps only in-frame clonotypes and omits some of them. The sample lists under 80,000 clones; roughly 90% were seen once. This specimen was CD4+ or CD8+ T cells sorted from blood, taken in a trial of the OX40 agonist ivuxolimab. These receptors were taken from an adult with an advanced solid tumor such as melanoma, head and neck, liver or kidney cancer. The CDR3 runs from the conserved cysteine through the conserved F or W. The D gene is left open where the match is weak.

CDR3: CASSPQLTHGYTF
V: TRBV28
D: NA
J: TRBJ1-2

CDR3: CASSGDVGATGELFF
V: TRBV25-1
D: NA
J: TRBJ2-2

CDR3: CASSLDVRSHGYTF
V: TRBV7-8
D: NA
J: TRBJ1-2

CDR3: CASSFRDRAPYEQYF
V: TRBV27
D: TRBD1
J: TRBJ2-7

CDR3: CASSAGTPYGYTF
V: TRBV6-5
D: NA
J: TRBJ1-2

CDR3: CASSSPGQGTYEQYF
V: TRBV5-4
D: TRBD1
J: TRBJ2-7

CDR3: CSVDVGGTDTQYF
V: TRBV29-1
D: NA
J: TRBJ2-3

CDR3: CASSSGQGAKQYF
V: TRBV28
D: TRBD1
J: TRBJ2-7

CDR3: CASSSTRDRGEAFF
V: TRBV7-1
D: TRBD1
J: TRBJ1-1

CDR3: CASSVGTDSGNTIYF
V: TRBV9
D: NA
J: TRBJ1-3

CDR3: CASSPGTSGRGPYEQYF
V: TRBV18
D: TRBD2
J: TRBJ2-7

CDR3: CASSLPMRADTDTQYF
V: TRBV5-1
D: NA
J: TRBJ2-3

CDR3: CASSLTGSSYEQYF
V: TRBV7-8
D: NA
J: TRBJ2-7

CDR3: CASRSGTGTSGELFF
V: TRBV7-2
D: TRBD1
J: TRBJ2-2

CDR3: CASSPRSGREVFHSYNEQFF
V: TRBV9
D: TRBD2
J: TRBJ2-1

CDR3: CASSLTADYEQYF
V: TRBV7-8
D: NA
J: TRBJ2-7

CDR3: CASSLLPTAGGPSEQFF
V: TRBV12-1
D: NA
J: TRBJ2-1

CDR3: CASSPEAGWNGYTF
V: TRBV5-1
D: NA
J: TRBJ1-2

CDR3: CASSESQGSYQPQHF
V: TRBV2
D: NA
J: TRBJ1-5

CDR3: CASSPPGGFTDTQYF
V: TRBV18
D: NA
J: TRBJ2-3

CDR3: CASSLGQGMTEAFF
V: TRBV5-4
D: TRBD1
J: TRBJ1-1

CDR3: CASSLGLAGVSNEQFF
V: TRBV5-6
D: TRBD2
J: TRBJ2-1

CDR3: CASSAQGPNTEAFF
V: TRBV2
D: NA
J: TRBJ1-1

CDR3: CASSHETGSSYEQYF
V: TRBV5-1
D: NA
J: TRBJ2-7

CDR3: CASSVEAGYFYEQYF
V: TRBV9
D: NA
J: TRBJ2-7

CDR3: CASSVGQASFYEQYF
V: TRBV5-5
D: TRBD1
J: TRBJ2-7

CDR3: CASSQGPDRAGANVLTF
V: TRBV19
D: TRBD1
J: TRBJ2-6

CDR3: CASRTGQGRSYEQYF
V: TRBV7-9
D: TRBD1
J: NA

CDR3: CASRGDVGELFF
V: TRBV28
D: NA
J: TRBJ2-2

CDR3: CASSLLSRAQETQYF
V: TRBV28
D: NA
J: TRBJ2-5

CDR3: CASSITGPRQTQYF
V: TRBV7-3
D: NA
J: TRBJ2-5

CDR3: CASSPTGYESYNEQFF
V: TRBV18
D: NA
J: TRBJ2-1

CDR3: CASRQTGGYGYTF
V: TRBV5-6
D: TRBD1
J: TRBJ1-2

CDR3: CSAYGRSSYNEQFF
V: TRBV29-1
D: TRBD2
J: TRBJ2-1

CDR3: CASSQDLRVGTQYF
V: TRBV14
D: NA
J: TRBJ2-5

CDR3: CASRREGQPNSPLHF
V: TRBV6-6
D: TRBD1
J: TRBJ1-6

CDR3: CASILRRDRGPYEQYF
V: TRBV23-1
D: TRBD1
J: TRBJ2-7

CDR3: CASTHSASGEQYF
V: TRBV19
D: NA
J: TRBJ2-7

CDR3: CASMTGGHDEQFF
V: TRBV2
D: TRBD1
J: TRBJ2-1

CDR3: CASSPGNYNYGYTF
V: TRBV9
D: NA
J: TRBJ1-2

CDR3: CSASRDGYTF
V: TRBV20-1
D: NA
J: TRBJ1-2

CDR3: CASSMPRPGQGDGTQYF
V: TRBV19
D: TRBD1
J: TRBJ2-5

CDR3: CASTPGTSGANTGELFF
V: TRBV5-1
D: TRBD2
J: TRBJ2-2

CDR3: CASTSSGTNTGELFF
V: TRBV9
D: TRBD2
J: TRBJ2-2

CDR3: CASSKRTAVLSTDTQYF
V: TRBV21-1
D: NA
J: TRBJ2-3

CDR3: CASSHQVQVPGANVLTF
V: TRBV5-5
D: NA
J: TRBJ2-6

CDR3: CASSPSRDQPQHF
V: TRBV6-5
D: NA
J: TRBJ1-5

CDR3: CAWRDTNNSPLHF
V: TRBV30
D: NA
J: TRBJ1-6

CDR3: CATEDRGNEKLFF
V: TRBV19
D: TRBD1
J: TRBJ1-4

CDR3: CASSPPFGANVLTF
V: TRBV18
D: NA
J: TRBJ2-6

CDR3: CASSQDRLPRSSDEQYF
V: TRBV14
D: NA
J: TRBJ2-7

CDR3: CASRGDWTSGRF
V: TRBV2
D: TRBD2
J: TRBJ2-7

CDR3: CAISGTSGRAWYEQYF
V: TRBV10-3
D: TRBD2
J: TRBJ2-7

CDR3: CASSTSSGRAQEQYF
V: TRBV5-1
D: TRBD2
J: TRBJ2-7

CDR3: CASSLPGGGSGNTIYF
V: TRBV4-1
D: NA
J: TRBJ1-3